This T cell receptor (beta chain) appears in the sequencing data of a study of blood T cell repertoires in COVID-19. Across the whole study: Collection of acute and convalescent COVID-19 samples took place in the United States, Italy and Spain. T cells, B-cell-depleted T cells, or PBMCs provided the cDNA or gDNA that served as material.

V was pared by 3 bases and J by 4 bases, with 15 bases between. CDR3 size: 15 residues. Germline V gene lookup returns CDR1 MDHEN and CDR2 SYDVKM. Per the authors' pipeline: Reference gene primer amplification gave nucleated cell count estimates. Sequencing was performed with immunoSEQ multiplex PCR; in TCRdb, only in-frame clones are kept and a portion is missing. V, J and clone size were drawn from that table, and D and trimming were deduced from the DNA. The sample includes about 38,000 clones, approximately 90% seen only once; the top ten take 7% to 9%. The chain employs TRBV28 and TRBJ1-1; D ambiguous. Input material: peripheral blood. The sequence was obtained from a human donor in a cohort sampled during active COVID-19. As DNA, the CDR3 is TGTGCCAGCAGTTTGTCCTCCTGGGGAGGCACTGAAGCTTTCTTT. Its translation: CASSLSSWGGTEAFF.